Listed here is a single T cell receptor beta chain. This record belongs to a study of beta chain features in type 1 diabetes. Expressed TCRB transcripts were sequenced after all isolated RNA was converted to cDNA. Generated by immunoSEQ multiplex PCR, the TCRdb table keeps only in-frame clones and is missing some. This sample carries 300,000 to 350,000 clones, around 8% of them seen once, and the ten largest clones take more than 0.4%. The receptor's source is a woman under 30 in good health. Sequenced material: central memory CD4+ T cells from blood.

In DNA form, the CDR3 reads TGTGCCAGCAGAGCCGGGACTAGCGCAGAGACCCAGTACTTC. Translating it yields CASRAGTSAETQYF. The chain carries TRBV2 and TRBJ2-5, with TRBD2 matching 10 bases. The germline V gene has CDR1 SNHLY and CDR2 FYNNEI. The CDR3 runs to 14 residues. The junction had 5 bases not matched to a gene; V was cut back by 6 bases and J by 4 bases.